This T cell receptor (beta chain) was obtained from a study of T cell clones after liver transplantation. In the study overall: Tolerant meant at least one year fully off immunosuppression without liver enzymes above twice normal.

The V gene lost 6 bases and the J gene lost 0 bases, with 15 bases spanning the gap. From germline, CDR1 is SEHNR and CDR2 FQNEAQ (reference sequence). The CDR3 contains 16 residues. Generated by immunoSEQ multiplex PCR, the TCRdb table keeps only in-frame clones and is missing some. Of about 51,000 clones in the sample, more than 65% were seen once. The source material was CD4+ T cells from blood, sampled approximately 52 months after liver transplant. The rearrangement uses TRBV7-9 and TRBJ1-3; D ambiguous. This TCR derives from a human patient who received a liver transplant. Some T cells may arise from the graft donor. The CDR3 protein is CASRSPLGSSGNTIYF. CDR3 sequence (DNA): TGTGCCAGCAGATCGCCTCTTGGGAGCTCTGGAAACACCATATATTTT.